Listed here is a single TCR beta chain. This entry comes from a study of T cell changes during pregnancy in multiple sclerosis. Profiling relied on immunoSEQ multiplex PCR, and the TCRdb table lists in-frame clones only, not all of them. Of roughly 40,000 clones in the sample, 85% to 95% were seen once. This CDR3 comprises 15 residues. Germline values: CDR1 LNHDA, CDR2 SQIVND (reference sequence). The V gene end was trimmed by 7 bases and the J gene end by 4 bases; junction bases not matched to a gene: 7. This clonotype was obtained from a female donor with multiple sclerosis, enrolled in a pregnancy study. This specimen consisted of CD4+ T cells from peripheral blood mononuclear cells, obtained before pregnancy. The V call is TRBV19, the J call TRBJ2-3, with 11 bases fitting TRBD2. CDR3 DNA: TGTGCCAGTACCACTAGCGGGAGTGGAGCAGATACGCAGTATTTT. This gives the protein CASTTSGSGADTQYF.